These 15 T cell receptor beta chains share one sample of origin, sequenced in a study of response to subunit inactivated influenza vaccine. TCRdb re-called the RT-PCR reads through MiXCR, storing one row per CDR3 protein. Of 500,000 to 600,000 distinct CDR3 sequences in the sample, 12% were seen once. Sequenced here: PBMCs from blood, sampled on the day of vaccination. The receptor set was obtained from a man aged 45-65 years who received an inactivated influenza vaccine.

This chain connects TRBV6-2 or TRBV6-3 to TRBJ2-7; no reliable D call. The V and J ends lost 3 bases and 3 bases respectively, with 15 bases between them. The germline V gene encodes CDR1 MNHEY and CDR2 SVGEGT. This CDR3 has 15 residues. CDR3 in DNA: TGTGCCAGCAGTTATGTACCAGGAAACCTCTACGAGCAGTACTTC. This encodes CASSYVPGNLYEQYF.

In its sample, this clonotype was seen a few times. The V gene is TRBV4-2, the J gene TRBJ2-7; a possible D gene is TRBD1 (6 bases). Germline loops: CDR1 LGHNA, CDR2 YNFKEQ. With 2 bases removed from V and 5 bases from J, the gap between germline ends came to 16 bases. This CDR3 is built from 15 residues. CDR3 sequence (DNA): TGTGCCAGCAGCCAATGGTCTGGGGGCCCAAACGAGCAGTACTTC. It encodes CASSQWSGGPNEQYF.

This clonotype occurred a few times. This may stem from a read error, because a much larger clone lies one nucleotide away. The rearrangement links TRBV7-9 to TRBJ1-2, with D unresolved. From germline, CDR1 is SEHNR and CDR2 FQNEAQ (reference sequence). V was pared by 2 bases and J by 3 bases, with 1 base between. CDR3 size: 11 residues. In nucleotides, the CDR3 is TGTGCCAGCAGCTTATACTATGGCTACACCTTC. Translation gives CASSLYYGYTF.

This chain joins TRBV2 and TRBJ2-3, with 10 nucleotides matching TRBD2. Trimming took 8 bases from V and 0 from J; bases not matched to a gene: 2. The CDR3 contains 14 residues. The germline CDR1 and CDR2 sequences are SNHLY and FYNNEI. CDR3 loop: CASERGGSTDTQYF. The CDR3 coding sequence is TGTGCCAGCGAGCGGGGGGGTAGCACAGATACGCAGTATTTT.

This clonotype was seen a few times. J is TRBJ2-7 and V is TRBV7-9, with 8 nucleotides matching TRBD2. The V gene end was trimmed by 3 bases and the J gene end by 5 bases; junction bases not matched to a gene: 3. Germline assignment: CDR1 SEHNR and CDR2 FQNEAQ (reference sequence). The CDR3 runs 13 residues. The DNA for the CDR3 is TGTGCCAGCAGCTTTCGGGAGGGCCACGAGCAGTACTTC. Amino acids: CASSFREGHEQYF. Complete variable domain (other parts from reference TRBV7-9 and TRBJ2-7): DTGVSQNPRHKITKRGQNVTFRCDPISEHNRLYWYRQTLGQGPEFLTYFQNEAQLEKSRLLSDRFSAERPKGSFSTLEIQRTEQGDSAMYLCASSFREGHEQYFGPGTRLTVT.

DNA of the CDR3: TGTGCCAGCAGTTTATGGGGACTAGCGGGAGGACAAGGTGGGGAGCTGTTTTTT. Translation: CASSLWGLAGGQGGELFF. The gene calls are TRBV28 and TRBJ2-2; 15 nucleotides align to TRBD2. Germline CDR1 MDHEN, CDR2 SYDVKM. CDR3 size: 18 residues. V shed 0 bases, J shed 8 bases, and the junction held 7 bases outside the gene matches.

The count of this clonotype is one. The chain recombines TRBV18 with TRBJ1-5; D possibly corresponds to TRBD1 (5 bases). CDR1 and CDR2 (germline): KGHSH, LQKENI. V lost 1 base and J 15 bases, leaving 16 bases between the germline ends. The CDR3 runs 13 residues. The CDR3 reads CASSPRPGQGPHF. The CDR3 DNA reads as TGTGCCAGCTCACCACGGCCGGGGCAAGGTCCGCATTTT.

This clonotype has only one observation. The rearrangement uses TRBV20-1 and TRBJ2-7, with TRBD1 matching over 9 bases. The CDR3 is made up of 14 amino acids. V trimming: 5 bases; J trimming: 6 bases; junction bases outside the gene matches: 11. Germline V CDR1 and CDR2: DFQATT, SNEGSKA (reference sequence). The CDR3 here is CSAAPWTGVREQYF. The CDR3 nucleotides are TGCAGTGCTGCCCCCTGGACAGGGGTTCGCGAGCAGTACTTC.

The chain has TRBV12-3 or TRBV12-4 and TRBJ1-5; 7 bases fit TRBD1. V shed 9 bases, J shed 3 bases, and the junction held 5 bases outside the gene matches. The CDR3 contains 13 residues. The CDR3 sequence: CASKQGNNQPQHF. In DNA, the CDR3 is TGTGCCAGTAAACAGGGGAACAATCAGCCCCAGCATTTT.

V usage is TRBV12-3 or TRBV12-4 and J usage is TRBJ2-3; D is ambiguous. Trimming removed 1 base from V and 4 bases from J, with 9 bases in between. The CDR3 extends over 14 amino acids. Written as DNA, the CDR3 is TGTGCCAGCAGTTTAGAGGACGGATCAGATACGCAGTATTTT. It specifies CASSLEDGSDTQYF.

The chain is built from TRBV20-1 and TRBJ1-4; D is possibly TRBD1 (6 bases). The CDR3 is 15 amino acids. Germline V lookup: CDR1 DFQATT, CDR2 SNEGSKA (reference sequence). Trimming pared 3 bases from V and 0 bases from J, leaving 11 bases between. The CDR3 DNA is TGCAGTGCTAGGCGAGGGACATCAACTAATGAAAAACTGTTTTTT. Amino acids: CSARRGTSTNEKLFF.

The chain couples TRBV20-1 to TRBJ2-7; no reliable D call. Trimming took 6 bases from V and 0 from J, leaving 21 bases between them. Germline V CDR1 and CDR2: DFQATT, SNEGSKA (reference sequence). This CDR3 spans 16 amino acids. The CDR3 nucleotides read TGCAGTGCCACCAAAGAAGGCGGCGGATGCTCCTACGAGCAGTACTTC. Amino acid sequence: CSATKEGGGCSYEQYF.

To note about this clonotype: A junction boundary mismatches the germline segment, possibly from a read error. The chain has TRBV4-3 and TRBJ2-2; maybe TRBD1 (6 bases). This CDR3 spans 17 amino acids. In germline, CDR1 is LGHNA, CDR2 YSLEER. CDR3: CASSQDSLGAKTGELFF. The CDR3 DNA is TGCGCCAGCAGCCAAGATTCTCTGGGGGCGAAAACCGGGGAGCTGTTTTTT.

The rearrangement links TRBV7-6 to TRBJ2-1; D unresolved. Trimming pared 5 bases from V and 5 bases from J, leaving 19 bases between. Germline CDR1 SGHVS, CDR2 FNYEAQ. The CDR3 runs to 16 residues. CDR3 region: CASSPALDPTNNEQFF. The CDR3 DNA is TGTGCCAGCAGCCCCGCCCTCGACCCGACCAACAATGAGCAGTTCTTC.

The chain employs TRBV5-1 and TRBJ1-1, with D possibly matching TRBD1 (6 bases). In germline, CDR1 is SGHRS, CDR2 YFSETQ. Trimming cost V 5 bases and J 4 bases, with 18 bases left between them. CDR3 length equals 15 residues. The chain's CDR3 is CASRIRDIGTTEAFF. CDR3 nucleotides: TGCGCCAGCAGGATCCGGGACATAGGGACCACTGAAGCTTTCTTT.